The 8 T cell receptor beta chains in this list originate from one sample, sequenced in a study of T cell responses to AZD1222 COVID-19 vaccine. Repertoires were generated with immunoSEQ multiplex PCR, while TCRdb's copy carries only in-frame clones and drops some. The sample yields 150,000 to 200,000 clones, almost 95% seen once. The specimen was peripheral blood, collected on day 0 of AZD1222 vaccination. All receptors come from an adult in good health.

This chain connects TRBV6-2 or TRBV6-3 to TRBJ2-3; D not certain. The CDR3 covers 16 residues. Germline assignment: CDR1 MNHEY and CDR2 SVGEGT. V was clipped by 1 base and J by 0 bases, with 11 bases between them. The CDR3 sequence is CASSYYGFGSTDTQYF. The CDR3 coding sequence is TGTGCCAGCAGTTACTATGGTTTCGGTAGCACAGATACGCAGTATTTT.

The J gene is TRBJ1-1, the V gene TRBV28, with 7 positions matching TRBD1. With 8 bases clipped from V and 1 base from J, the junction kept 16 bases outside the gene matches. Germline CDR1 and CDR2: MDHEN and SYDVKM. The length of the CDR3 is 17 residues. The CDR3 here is CASRETGSASRNTEAFF. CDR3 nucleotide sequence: TGTGCCAGCCGAGAGACAGGGAGCGCGTCGCGGAACACTGAAGCTTTCTTT.

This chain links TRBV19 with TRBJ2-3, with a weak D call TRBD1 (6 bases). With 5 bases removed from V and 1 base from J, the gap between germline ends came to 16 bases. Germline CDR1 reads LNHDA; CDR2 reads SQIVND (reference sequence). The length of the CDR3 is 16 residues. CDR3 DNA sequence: TGTGCCAGTAGTTCCCGAAGTCGACAGGGCACAGATACGCAGTATTTT. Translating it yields CASSSRSRQGTDTQYF.

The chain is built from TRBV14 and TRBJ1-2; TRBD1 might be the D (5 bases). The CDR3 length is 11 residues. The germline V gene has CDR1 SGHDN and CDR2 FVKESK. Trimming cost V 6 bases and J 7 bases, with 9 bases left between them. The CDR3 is CASRDTAGYTF. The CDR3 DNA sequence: TGTGCCAGCAGGGACACTGCTGGCTACACCTTC.

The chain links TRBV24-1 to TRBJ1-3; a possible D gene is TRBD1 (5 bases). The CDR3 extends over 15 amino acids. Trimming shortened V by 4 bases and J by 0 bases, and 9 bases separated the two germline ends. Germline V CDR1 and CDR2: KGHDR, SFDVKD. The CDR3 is CATSDPRASGNTIYF. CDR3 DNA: TGTGCCACCAGTGACCCCAGGGCCTCTGGAAACACCATATATTTT.

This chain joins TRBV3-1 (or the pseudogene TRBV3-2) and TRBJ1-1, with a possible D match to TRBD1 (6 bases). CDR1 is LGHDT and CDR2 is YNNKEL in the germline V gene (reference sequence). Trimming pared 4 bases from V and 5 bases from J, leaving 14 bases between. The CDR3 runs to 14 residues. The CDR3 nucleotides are TGTGCCAGCAGCCCGCGGGGGGCCTGGACTGAAGCTTTCTTT. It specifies CASSPRGAWTEAFF.

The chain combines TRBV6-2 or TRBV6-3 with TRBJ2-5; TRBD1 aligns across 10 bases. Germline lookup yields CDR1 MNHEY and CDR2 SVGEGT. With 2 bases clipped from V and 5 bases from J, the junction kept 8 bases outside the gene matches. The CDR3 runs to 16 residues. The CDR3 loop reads CASSYPGQGVRETQYF. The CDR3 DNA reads TGTGCCAGCAGTTACCCCGGACAGGGGGTTAGGGAGACCCAGTACTTC.

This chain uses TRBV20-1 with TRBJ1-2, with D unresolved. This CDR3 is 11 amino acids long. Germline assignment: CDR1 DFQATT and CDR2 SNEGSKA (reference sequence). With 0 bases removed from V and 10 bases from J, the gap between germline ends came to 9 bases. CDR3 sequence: CSARDAWDYTF. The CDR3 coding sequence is TGCAGTGCTAGAGATGCCTGGGACTACACCTTC.